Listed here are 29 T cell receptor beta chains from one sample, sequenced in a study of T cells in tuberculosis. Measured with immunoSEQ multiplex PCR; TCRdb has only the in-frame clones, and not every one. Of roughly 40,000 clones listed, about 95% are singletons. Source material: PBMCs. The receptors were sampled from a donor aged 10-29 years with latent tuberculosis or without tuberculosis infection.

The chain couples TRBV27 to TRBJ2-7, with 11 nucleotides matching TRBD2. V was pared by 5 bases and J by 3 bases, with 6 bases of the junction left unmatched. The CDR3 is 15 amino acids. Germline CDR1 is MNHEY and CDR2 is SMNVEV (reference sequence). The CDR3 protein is CASSRRLAGLYEQYF. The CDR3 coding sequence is TGTGCCAGCAGTAGACGACTAGCGGGGCTCTACGAGCAGTACTTC.

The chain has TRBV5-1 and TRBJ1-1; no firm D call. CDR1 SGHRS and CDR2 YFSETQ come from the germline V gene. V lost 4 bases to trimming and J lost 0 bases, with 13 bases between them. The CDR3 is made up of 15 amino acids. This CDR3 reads CASSPAGEVNTEAFF. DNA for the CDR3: TGCGCCAGCAGCCCAGCCGGAGAGGTGAACACTGAAGCTTTCTTT.

The CDR3 DNA sequence: TGTGCCAGCAGCTTCCTCAAAGCGGGGGGGCCTCTAGATGAGCAGTTCTTC. Protein product: CASSFLKAGGPLDEQFF. The chain uses TRBV7-9 and TRBJ2-1, with 10 bases identical to TRBD2. Trimming cost V 3 bases and J 8 bases; bases outside gene matches: 13. The CDR3 has 17 residues. Per germline, CDR1 SEHNR and CDR2 FQNEAQ (reference sequence).

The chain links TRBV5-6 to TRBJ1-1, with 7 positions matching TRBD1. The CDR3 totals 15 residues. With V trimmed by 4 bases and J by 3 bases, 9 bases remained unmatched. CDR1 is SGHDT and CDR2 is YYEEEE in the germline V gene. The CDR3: CASSPTDRHYTEAFF. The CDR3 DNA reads TGTGCCAGCAGCCCTACGGACAGGCACTACACTGAAGCTTTCTTT.

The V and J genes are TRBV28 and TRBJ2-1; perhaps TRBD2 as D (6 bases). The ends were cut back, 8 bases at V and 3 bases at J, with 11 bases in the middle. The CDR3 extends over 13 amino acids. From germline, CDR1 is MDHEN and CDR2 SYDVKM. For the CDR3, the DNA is TGTGCCAGCCGCGGGGTGGTCTACAATGAGCAGTTCTTC. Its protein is CASRGVVYNEQFF. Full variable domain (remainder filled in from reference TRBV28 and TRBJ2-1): DVKVTQSSRYLVKRTGEKVFLECVQDMDHENMFWYRQDPGLGLRLIYFSYDVKMKEKGDIPEGYSVSREKKERFSLILESASTNQTSMYLCASRGVVYNEQFFGPGTRLTVL.

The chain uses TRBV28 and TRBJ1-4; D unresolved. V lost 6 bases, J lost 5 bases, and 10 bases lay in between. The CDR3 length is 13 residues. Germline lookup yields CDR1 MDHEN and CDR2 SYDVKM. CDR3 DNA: TGTGCCAGCAGACCCGGGAGGAATGAAAAACTGTTTTTT. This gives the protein CASRPGRNEKLFF.

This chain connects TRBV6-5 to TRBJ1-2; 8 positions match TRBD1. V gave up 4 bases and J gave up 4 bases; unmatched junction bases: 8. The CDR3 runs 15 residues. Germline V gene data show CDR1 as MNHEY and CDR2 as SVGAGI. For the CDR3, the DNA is TGTGCCAGCAGTTCCGAGACAGGGGCCATCTATGGCTACACCTTC. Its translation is CASSSETGAIYGYTF.

The CDR3 reads CAWSPDPRGSTEAFF. CDR3 coding DNA: TGTGCCTGGAGTCCGGATCCCCGGGGAAGCACTGAAGCTTTCTTT. The chain uses TRBV30 and TRBJ1-1; D unclear. CDR1 and CDR2 (germline): GTSNPN, SVGIG (reference sequence). This CDR3 contains 15 residues. V lost 2 bases, J lost 4 bases, and 17 bases lay in between.

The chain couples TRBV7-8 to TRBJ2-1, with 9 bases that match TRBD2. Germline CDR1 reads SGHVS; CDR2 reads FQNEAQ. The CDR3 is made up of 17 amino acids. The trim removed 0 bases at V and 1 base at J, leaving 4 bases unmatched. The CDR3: CASSLAPAGGSYNEQFF. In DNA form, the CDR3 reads TGTGCCAGCAGCTTAGCGCCAGCGGGGGGTTCCTACAATGAGCAGTTCTTC. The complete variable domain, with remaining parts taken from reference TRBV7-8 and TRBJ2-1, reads GAGVSQSPRYKVAKRGQDVALRCDPISGHVSLFWYQQALGQGPEFLTYFQNEAQLDKSGLPSDRFFAERPEGSVSTLKIQRTQQEDSAVYLCASSLAPAGGSYNEQFFGPGTRLTVL.

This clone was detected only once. CDR3: CASSVAGTGTPNEQFF. The CDR3 DNA reads as TGTGCCAGCAGTGTGGCCGGGACAGGTACTCCCAATGAGCAGTTCTTC. The genes are TRBV6-1 and TRBJ2-1, with 8 bases identical to TRBD1. Germline V lookup: CDR1 MNHNS, CDR2 SASEGT. CDR3 length equals 16 residues. Losses at the gene ends were 4 bases for V and 6 bases for J; bases not matched to a gene: 11.

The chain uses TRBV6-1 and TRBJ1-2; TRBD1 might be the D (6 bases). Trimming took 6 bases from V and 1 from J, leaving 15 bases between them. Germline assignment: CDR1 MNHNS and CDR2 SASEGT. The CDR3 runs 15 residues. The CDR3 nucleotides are TGTGCCAGCAGCAGACCAGGACAGAGTAACTATGGCTACACCTTC. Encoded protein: CASSRPGQSNYGYTF.

The CDR3 DNA follows: TGTGCCAGCAGACCTGGACAGGGGAGGAAGGGTGAAGCTTTCTTT. Protein sequence: CASRPGQGRKGEAFF. This sequence joins TRBV7-9 and TRBJ1-1; 9 bases align to TRBD1. The CDR3 totals 15 residues. Germline lookup yields CDR1 SEHNR and CDR2 FQNEAQ (reference sequence). J lost 7 bases, V lost 6 bases, and 12 bases had no gene match.

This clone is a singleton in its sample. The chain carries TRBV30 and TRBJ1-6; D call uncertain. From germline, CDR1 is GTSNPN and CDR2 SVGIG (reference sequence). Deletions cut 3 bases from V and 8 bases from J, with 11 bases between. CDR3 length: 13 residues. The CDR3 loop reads CAWRDGRDSPLHF. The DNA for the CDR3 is TGTGCCTGGAGAGACGGGCGGGATTCACCCCTCCACTTT.

The CDR3: CASSPRLNEKLFF. The CDR3 region has the DNA TGTGCCAGCAGCCCGAGGTTGAATGAAAAACTGTTTTTT. This rearrangement joins TRBV6-6 to TRBJ1-4; D gene unclear. V dropped 6 bases and J dropped 5 bases, with 10 bases sitting between them. This CDR3 region has 13 residues. Germline loops: CDR1 MNHNY, CDR2 SVGAGI (reference sequence).

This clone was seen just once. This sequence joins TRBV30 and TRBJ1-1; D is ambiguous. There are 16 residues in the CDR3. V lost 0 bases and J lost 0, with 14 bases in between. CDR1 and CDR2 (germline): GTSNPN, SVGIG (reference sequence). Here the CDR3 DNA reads TGTGCCTGGAGTGTACTAGGATCGTCCATGAACACTGAAGCTTTCTTT. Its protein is CAWSVLGSSMNTEAFF.

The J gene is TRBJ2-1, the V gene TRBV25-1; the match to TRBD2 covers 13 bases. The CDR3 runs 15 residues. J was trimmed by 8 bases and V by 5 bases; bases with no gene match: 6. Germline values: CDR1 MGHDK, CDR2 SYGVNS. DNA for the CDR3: TGTGCCAGCAGTCCGGTCACTAGCGGGGGGGATGAGCAGTTCTTC. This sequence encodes CASSPVTSGGDEQFF.

The CDR3 DNA sequence: TGTGCCAGCAGCAACAGGGACAGACATCCGAAGGATGGCTACACCTTC. The encoded protein is CASSNRDRHPKDGYTF. The chain links TRBV28 to TRBJ1-2; 7 bases line up with TRBD1. Trimming took 6 bases from V and 6 from J; bases not matched to a gene: 16. Germline values: CDR1 MDHEN, CDR2 SYDVKM. This CDR3 has 16 residues.

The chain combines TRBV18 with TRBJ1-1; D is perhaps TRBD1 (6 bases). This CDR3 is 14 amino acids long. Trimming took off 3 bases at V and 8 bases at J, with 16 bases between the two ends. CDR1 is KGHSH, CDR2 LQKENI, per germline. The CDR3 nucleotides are TGTGCCAGCTCACCTATACAGGGATTCGGGGAAGCTTTCTTT. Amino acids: CASSPIQGFGEAFF.

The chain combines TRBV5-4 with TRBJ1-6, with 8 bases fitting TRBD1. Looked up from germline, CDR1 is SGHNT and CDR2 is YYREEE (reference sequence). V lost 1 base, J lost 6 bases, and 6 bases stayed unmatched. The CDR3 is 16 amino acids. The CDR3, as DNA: TGTGCCAGCAGCTTGTCGATCGGACAGGGTAATTCACCCCTCCACTTT. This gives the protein CASSLSIGQGNSPLHF.

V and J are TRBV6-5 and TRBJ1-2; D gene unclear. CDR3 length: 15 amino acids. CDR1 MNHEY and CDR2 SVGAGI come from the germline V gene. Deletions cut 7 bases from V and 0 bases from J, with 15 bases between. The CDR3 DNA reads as TGTGCCAGCAAACTCTTAACAGAAGCTAACTATGGCTACACCTTC. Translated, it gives CASKLLTEANYGYTF.

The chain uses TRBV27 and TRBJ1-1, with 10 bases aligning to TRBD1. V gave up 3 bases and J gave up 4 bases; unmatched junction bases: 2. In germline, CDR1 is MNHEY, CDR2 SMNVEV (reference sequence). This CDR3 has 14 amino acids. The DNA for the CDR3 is TGTGCCAGCAGTTTTGGACAGGGGGGCACTGAAGCTTTCTTT. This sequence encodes CASSFGQGGTEAFF.

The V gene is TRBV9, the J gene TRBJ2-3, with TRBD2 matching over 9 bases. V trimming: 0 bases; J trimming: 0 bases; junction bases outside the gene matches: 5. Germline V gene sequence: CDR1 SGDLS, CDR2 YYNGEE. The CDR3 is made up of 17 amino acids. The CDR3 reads CASSVESAGGSTDTQYF. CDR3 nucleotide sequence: TGTGCCAGCAGCGTAGAATCGGCGGGGGGGAGCACAGATACGCAGTATTTT.

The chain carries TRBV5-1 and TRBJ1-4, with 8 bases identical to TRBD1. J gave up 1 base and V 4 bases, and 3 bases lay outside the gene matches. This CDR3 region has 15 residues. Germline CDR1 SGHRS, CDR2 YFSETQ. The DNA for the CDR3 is TGCGCCAGCAGCGCCGGACAGGGAACTAATGAAAAACTGTTTTTT. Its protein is CASSAGQGTNEKLFF.

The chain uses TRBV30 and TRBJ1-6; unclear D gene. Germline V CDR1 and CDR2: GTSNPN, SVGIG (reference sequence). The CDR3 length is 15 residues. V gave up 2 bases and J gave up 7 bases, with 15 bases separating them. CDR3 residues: CAWSLPLPLNSPLHF. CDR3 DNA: TGTGCCTGGAGTTTGCCCCTTCCCCTAAATTCACCCCTCCACTTT.

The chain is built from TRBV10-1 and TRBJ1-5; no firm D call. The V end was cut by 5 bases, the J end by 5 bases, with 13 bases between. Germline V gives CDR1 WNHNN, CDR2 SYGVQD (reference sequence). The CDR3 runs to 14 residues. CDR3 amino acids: CASSSGNTDQPQHF. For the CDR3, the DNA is TGCGCCAGCAGTTCCGGGAACACAGATCAGCCCCAGCATTTT.

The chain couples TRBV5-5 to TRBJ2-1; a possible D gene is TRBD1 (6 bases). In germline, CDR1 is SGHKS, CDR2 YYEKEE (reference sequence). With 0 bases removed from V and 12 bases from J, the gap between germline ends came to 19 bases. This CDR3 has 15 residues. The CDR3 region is CASSLASQGSIRQFF. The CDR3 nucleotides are TGTGCCAGCAGCTTGGCTTCGCAGGGGTCAATACGGCAGTTCTTC.

The CDR3 spells CASSMAREGGTEAFF. In DNA, the CDR3 is TGTGCCAGTAGTATGGCAAGGGAAGGGGGCACTGAAGCTTTCTTT. The chain carries TRBV19 and TRBJ1-1; possible D gene TRBD1, 6 bases. Germline V gives CDR1 LNHDA, CDR2 SQIVND (reference sequence). This CDR3 has 15 residues. The germline V and J ends were trimmed by 3 bases and 4 bases, with 15 bases remaining between them.

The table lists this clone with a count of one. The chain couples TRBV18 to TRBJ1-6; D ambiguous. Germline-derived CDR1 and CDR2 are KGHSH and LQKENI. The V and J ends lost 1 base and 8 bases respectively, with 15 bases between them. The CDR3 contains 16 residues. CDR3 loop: CASSPLGIALDSPLHF. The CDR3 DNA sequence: TGTGCCAGCTCACCACTTGGTATCGCTTTAGATTCACCCCTCCACTTT.

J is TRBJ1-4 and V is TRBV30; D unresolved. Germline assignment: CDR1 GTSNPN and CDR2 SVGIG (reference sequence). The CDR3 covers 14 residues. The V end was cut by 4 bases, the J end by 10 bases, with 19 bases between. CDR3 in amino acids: CAWIPRTTRGKLFF. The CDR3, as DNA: TGTGCCTGGATTCCCAGGACTACCCGCGGAAAACTGTTTTTT.